This is a list of T cell receptor beta chains from one sample in a study of cytomegalovirus exposure and HLA in healthy donors. TCRdb keeps only in-frame clones here, not all; method: immunoSEQ multiplex PCR. The clone table shows roughly 200,000 clones, with the ten largest holding 6.5%. The sequencing input was PBMCs. Receptor source: a man younger than 40 in good health and CMV-seronegative. Both conserved end residues are part of each CDR3. The D gene is left open where the match is weak.

D	J	V	DNA	CDR3
TRBD1	TRBJ2-7	TRBV6-1	TGTGCCAGCAGCTCGGGACAGAACTACGAGCAGTACTTC	CASSSGQNYEQYF
TRBD2	TRBJ2-7	TRBV9	TGTGCCAGCAGCGAGGGGACTAGCGGAACCTACGAGCAGTACTTC	CASSEGTSGTYEQYF
NA	TRBJ2-2	TRBV4-1	TGCGCCAGCAGCCAAGTAGATGCCCCCGGGACCGGGGAGCTGTTTTTT	CASSQVDAPGTGELFF
TRBD1	TRBJ1-1	TRBV28	TGTGCCAGCAGTTACCCCTGGGACAGGGAAGCTTTCTTT	CASSYPWDREAFF
TRBD1	TRBJ1-5	TRBV16	TGTGCCAGCAGCCAATCCGGACAGGGCAATCAGCCCCAGCATTTT	CASSQSGQGNQPQHF
NA	TRBJ2-1	TRBV2	TGTGCCAGCAGTGAAGCGCAGGGTTCCTACAATGAGCAGTTCTTC	CASSEAQGSYNEQFF
NA	TRBJ2-7	TRBV5-1	TGCGCCAGTAGGGGGAACAGTTGGAGCTCCTACGAGCAGTACTTC	CASRGNSWSSYEQYF
NA	TRBJ1-6	TRBV7-2	TGTGCCAGCAGCTTAGATACCGGGCCCCTCCACTTT	CASSLDTGPLHF
TRBD1	TRBJ1-1	TRBV10-3	TGTGCCATCAGTGAGTCGGGTAGGGGGCTGAACACTGAAGCTTTCTTT	CAISESGRGLNTEAFF
TRBD1	TRBJ2-7	TRBV27	TGTGCCAGCAGGGGGACAGTCTCCTACGAGCAGTACTTC	CASRGTVSYEQYF
TRBD1	TRBJ1-1	TRBV5-1	TGCGCCAGCAGCCCAATAGGGACAGGGGGAGAAGCTTTCTTT	CASSPIGTGGEAFF
NA	TRBJ2-5	TRBV4-1	TGCGCCAGCAGCCAAGAAGGGGTAAGGGAGACCCAGTACTTC	CASSQEGVRETQYF
TRBD1	TRBJ1-1	TRBV2	TGTGCCAGCAGCCCTAACCAGGGGGCGAACACTGAAGCTTTCTTT	CASSPNQGANTEAFF
TRBD1	TRBJ1-1	TRBV4-3	TGCGCCAGCAGCCCAGTACAGGGGGCGAACACTGAAGCTTTCTTT	CASSPVQGANTEAFF
NA	TRBJ2-1	TRBV5-4	TGTGCCAGCAGCGCCGGGGGTAGCTCCTACAATGAGCAGTTCTTC	CASSAGGSSYNEQFF
NA	TRBJ1-6	TRBV5-1	TGCGCCAGCAGCGTCGACAGCGCTTATAATTCACCCCTCCACTTT	CASSVDSAYNSPLHF
TRBD1	TRBJ2-3	TRBV6-5	TGTGCCAGCAGCCGACAGGGCGGAGGCACAGATACGCAGTATTTT	CASSRQGGGTDTQYF
NA	TRBJ1-4	TRBV6-6	TGTGCCAGCAGTCGGGAGGTCGGGGGCGAAAAACTGTTTTTT	CASSREVGGEKLFF